The sequence of this TCR beta chain was determined in a study of cytomegalovirus exposure and HLA in healthy donors. Findings and caveats of the study: It was reported in a later analysis that an Asian-associated ancestry cluster showed fewer N-insertions than the 666-donor mean. In a later analysis, across HLA loci, associated TCR counts were highest for DRB1, lowest for HLA-C. Accurate prediction of most subjects' HLA-A and HLA-B alleles from TCR beta sequences was reported. Most TCR sequences were seen very rarely across donors, but some public TCRs occurred in many.

The PCR contained 60 Vbeta and 13 Jbeta primers. Repertoires were generated with immunoSEQ multiplex PCR, while TCRdb's copy carries only in-frame clones and drops some. The data hold around 25,000 clones, with 60% to 80% observed a single time. About this clone itself: Its antigen is as yet unknown.

The sample comprised PBMCs. The origin of this receptor is a male donor in good health and CMV-seronegative.

The CDR3 reads CASSSGTLIYGYTF. The CDR3 coding sequence is TGTGCCAGCAGCTCCGGGACACTCATTTATGGCTACACCTTC. The gene calls are TRBV7-8 and TRBJ1-2, with TRBD1 as a possible D gene (6 bases). The CDR3 consists of 14 residues. Trimming removed 4 bases at V and 5 bases at J, with 14 bases between. CDR1 is SGHVS, CDR2 FQNEAQ, per germline.